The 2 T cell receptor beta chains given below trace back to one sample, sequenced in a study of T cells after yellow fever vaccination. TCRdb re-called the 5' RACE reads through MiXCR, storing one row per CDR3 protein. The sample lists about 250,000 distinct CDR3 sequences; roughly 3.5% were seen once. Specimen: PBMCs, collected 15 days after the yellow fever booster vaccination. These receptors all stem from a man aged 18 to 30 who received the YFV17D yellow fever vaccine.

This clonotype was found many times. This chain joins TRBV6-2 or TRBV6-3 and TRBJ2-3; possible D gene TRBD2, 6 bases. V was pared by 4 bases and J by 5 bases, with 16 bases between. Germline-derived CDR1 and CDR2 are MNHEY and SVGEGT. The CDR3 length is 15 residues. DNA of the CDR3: TGTGCCAGCAGTTCTACGGCCACCGGGGGAGATACGCAGTATTTT. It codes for CASSSTATGGDTQYF.

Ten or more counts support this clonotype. CDR3 bases: TGCAGTGCTAGGAAGACAGGGGGTGATGGCTACACCTTC. Translated: CSARKTGGDGYTF. The rearrangement uses TRBV20-1 and TRBJ1-2; 9 bases map to TRBD1. The CDR3 sequence is 13 residues long. V lost 3 bases and J lost 6; bases outside the gene matches: 5. Germline loops: CDR1 DFQATT, CDR2 SNEGSKA (reference sequence).